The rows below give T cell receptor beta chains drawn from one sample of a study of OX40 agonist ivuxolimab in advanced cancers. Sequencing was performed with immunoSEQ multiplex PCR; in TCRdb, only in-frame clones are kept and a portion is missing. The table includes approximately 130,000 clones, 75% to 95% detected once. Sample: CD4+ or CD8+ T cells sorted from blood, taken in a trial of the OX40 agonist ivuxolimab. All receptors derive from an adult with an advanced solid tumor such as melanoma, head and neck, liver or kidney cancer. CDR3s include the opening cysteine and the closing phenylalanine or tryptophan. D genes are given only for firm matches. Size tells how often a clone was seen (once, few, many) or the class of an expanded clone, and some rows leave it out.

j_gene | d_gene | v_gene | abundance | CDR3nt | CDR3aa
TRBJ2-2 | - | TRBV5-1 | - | TGCGCCAGCAGCTTGGTAATCACCGGGGAGCTGTTTTTT | CASSLVITGELFF
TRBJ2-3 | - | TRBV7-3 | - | TGTGCCAGCAGCTTAGGCACAGATACGCAGTATTTT | CASSLGTDTQYF
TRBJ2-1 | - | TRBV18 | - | TGTGCCAGCTCACCACCATCCGTAAGCTCCTACAATGAGCAGTTCTTC | CASSPPSVSSYNEQFF
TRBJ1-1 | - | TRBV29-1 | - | TGCAGCGTTGAAGCAGTGAGGTTGAACACTGAAGCTTTCTTT | CSVEAVRLNTEAFF
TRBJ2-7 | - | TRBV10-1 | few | TGCGCCAGCGCAAACAACAGGGACGAGCAGTACTTC | CASANNRDEQYF
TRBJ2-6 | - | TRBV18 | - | TGTGCCAGCTCACAGGAGTCGGGGGCCAACGTCCTGACTTTC | CASSQESGANVLTF
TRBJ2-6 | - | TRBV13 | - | TGTGCCAGCAGCTTGTTCCGGGGGAGCTCTGGGGCCAACGTCCTGACTTTC | CASSLFRGSSGANVLTF
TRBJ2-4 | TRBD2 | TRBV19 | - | TGTGCCAGTACCGAAGCGGGATCTAAAAACATTCAGTACTTC | CASTEAGSKNIQYF
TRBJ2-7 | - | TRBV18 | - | TGTGCCAGCTCACCAGGGGGGGCGTTCGACACCTACGAGCAGTACTTC | CASSPGGAFDTYEQYF
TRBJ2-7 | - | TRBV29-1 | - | TGCAGCGTTCGGATAGGACTCTCCTACGAGCAGTACTTC | CSVRIGLSYEQYF
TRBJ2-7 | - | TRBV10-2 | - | TGCGCCAGCAGTGTCTCCTACGAGCAGTACTTC | CASSVSYEQYF
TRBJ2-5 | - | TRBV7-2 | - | TGTGCCAGCAGCTTAAGGTCGGGGAGGATCCAAGAGACCCAGTACTTC | CASSLRSGRIQETQYF
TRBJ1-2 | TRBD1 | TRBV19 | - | TGTGCCAGCCGCCGGGACAGTGTTCAGGCGGGGAACTATGGCTACACCTTC | CASRRDSVQAGNYGYTF
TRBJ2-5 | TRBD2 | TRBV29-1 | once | TGCAGCCTATCGGCGCTAGCGGGGCCCCTCAGCCAAGAGACCCAGTACTTC | CSLSALAGPLSQETQYF
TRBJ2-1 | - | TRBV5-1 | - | TGCGCCAGCAGGGGGGACCAATACAATGAGCAGTTCTTC | CASRGDQYNEQFF
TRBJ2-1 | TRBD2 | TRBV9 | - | TGTGCCAGCAGCGCCCCCGGGCTAGCGGGCCACAATGAGCAGTTCTTC | CASSAPGLAGHNEQFF
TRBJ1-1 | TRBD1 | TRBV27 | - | TGTGCCAGCAGTTTATTCCGACAGGGATCCCTTGAAGCTTTCTTT | CASSLFRQGSLEAFF
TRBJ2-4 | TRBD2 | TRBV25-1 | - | TGTGCCAGCAGTGAAGTGCGGGAGGGCAAAAACATTCAGTACTTC | CASSEVREGKNIQYF
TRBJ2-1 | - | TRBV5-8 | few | TGTGCCAGCAGCTTCGGGATCGAGCAGTTCTTC | CASSFGIEQFF
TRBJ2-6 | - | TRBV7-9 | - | TGTGCCAGCAGCTTAGGCCGGACAACGTCTCCCGTCCTGACTTTC | CASSLGRTTSPVLTF
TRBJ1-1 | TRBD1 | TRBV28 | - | TGTGCCAGCAGTTTAACAGGGGTGAACACTGAAGCTTTCTTT | CASSLTGVNTEAFF
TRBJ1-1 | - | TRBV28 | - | TGTGCCAGCAGGGGCTCAGGGGCGCAGGACACTGAAGCTTTCTTT | CASRGSGAQDTEAFF
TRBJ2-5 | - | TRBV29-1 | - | TGCAGCGTTGGGTCCCCTCGTGGAGCGGCACAAGAGACCCAGTACTTC | CSVGSPRGAAQETQYF
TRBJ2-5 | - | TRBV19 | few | TGTGCCAGTAGTATATTCGGCTCGACAGTCCAAGAGACCCAGTACTTC | CASSIFGSTVQETQYF
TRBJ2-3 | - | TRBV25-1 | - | TGTGCCAGCAGTGAATCCCCAGGGTCAGGGGCAGATACGCAGTATTTT | CASSESPGSGADTQYF
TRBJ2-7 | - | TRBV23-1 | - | TGCGCCAGCAGTCGCCGAGGGGCAGGGAGCGACTACGAGCAGTACTTC | CASSRRGAGSDYEQYF
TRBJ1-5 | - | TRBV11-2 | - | TGTGCCAGCAGCTTAGAGTCGGCGTTGAGCAATCAGCCCCAGCATTTT | CASSLESALSNQPQHF
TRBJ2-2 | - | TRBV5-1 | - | TGCGCCAGCAGGGACAGCCCCCAAGGCGGGGAGCTGTTTTTT | CASRDSPQGGELFF
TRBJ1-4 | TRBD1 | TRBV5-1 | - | TGCGCCAGCAGCTCTCCCGTACAGGGGGCAACTAATGAAAAACTGTTTTTT | CASSSPVQGATNEKLFF
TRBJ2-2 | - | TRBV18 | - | TGTGCCAGCTCGCCCCCTAGCGCCGGGGAGCTGTTTTTT | CASSPPSAGELFF
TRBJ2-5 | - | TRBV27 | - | TGTGCCAGCGGTCGCGGACACCAAGAGACCCAGTACTTC | CASGRGHQETQYF
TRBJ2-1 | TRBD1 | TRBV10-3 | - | TGTGCCATCAGTGAGTCGTGGGACAGCTCCTACAATGAGCAGTTCTTC | CAISESWDSSYNEQFF
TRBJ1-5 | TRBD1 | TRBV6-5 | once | TGTGCCAGCAGTCGAGGACAGGGAAAAGGTCAGCCCCAGCATTTT | CASSRGQGKGQPQHF
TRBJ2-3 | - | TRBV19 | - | TGTGCCAGTAGTAATAGCGGCAGCACAGATACGCAGTATTTT | CASSNSGSTDTQYF
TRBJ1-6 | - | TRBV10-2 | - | TGCGCCAGCAGTGAATTTTCACCCCTCCACTTT | CASSEFSPLHF
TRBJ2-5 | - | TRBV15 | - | TGTGCCACCAGCGCCCGAAGAGTGGAGACCCAGTACTTC | CATSARRVETQYF
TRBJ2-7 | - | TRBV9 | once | TGTGCCAGCAGCAGGCAGGAACGGGCGTCGAACGAGCAGTACTTC | CASSRQERASNEQYF
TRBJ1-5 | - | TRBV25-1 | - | TGTGCCAGCAGGGGGGGGGCCAATCAGCCCCAGCATTTT | CASRGGANQPQHF
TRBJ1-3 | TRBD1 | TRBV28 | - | TGTGCCAGCGCCCGGGTGCGGGACAGCTCTGGAAACACCATATATTTT | CASARVRDSSGNTIYF
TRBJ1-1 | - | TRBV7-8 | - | TGTGCCAGCAGCTTAGTATTAGGGAACACTGAAGCTTTCTTT | CASSLVLGNTEAFF
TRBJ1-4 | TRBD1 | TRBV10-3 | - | TGTGCCATCAGTGACCCCGACAGGGATTGGCGAGAAAAACTGTTTTTT | CAISDPDRDWREKLFF
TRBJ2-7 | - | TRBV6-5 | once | TGTGCCAGCAGTTACTCGATATCTGTCGCCTACGAGCAGTACTTC | CASSYSISVAYEQYF
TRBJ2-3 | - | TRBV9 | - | TGTGCCAGCAGCTCCACCGGGATGGATACGCAGTATTTT | CASSSTGMDTQYF
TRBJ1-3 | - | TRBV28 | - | TGTGCCAGCAGTCTACAGGGCTCTGGAAACACCATATATTTT | CASSLQGSGNTIYF
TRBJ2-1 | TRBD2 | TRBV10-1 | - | TGCGCCAGCAGTGAGGGACTAGCGGACCTCAATGAGCAGTTCTTC | CASSEGLADLNEQFF
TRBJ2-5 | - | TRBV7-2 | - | TGTGCCAGCAGCTTAGGCCCTCCCGGGGGCGGGGAAGAGACCCAGTACTTC | CASSLGPPGGGEETQYF
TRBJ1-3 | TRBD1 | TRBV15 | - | TGTGCCACCAGCAGAGGCTCCGGACAGGGGCTAGGAAACACCATATATTTT | CATSRGSGQGLGNTIYF